What follows describes a single TCR beta chain. Its specificity is unknown. Germline V gene sequence: CDR1 MRHNA, CDR2 SNTAGT. The CDR3 sequence is 15 residues long. The V segment lost 5 bases and the J segment 1 base; nucleotides outside the gene matches: 2. Profiling relied on immunoSEQ multiplex PCR, and the TCRdb table lists in-frame clones only, not all of them. The sample lists roughly 31,000 clones; around 88% were seen once. The sample's time point: new active TB diagnosis, blood taken before or within 7 days of starting treatment. This record comes from a study of T cells in tuberculosis. Study results and caveats: Cases with active tuberculosis were adults, while controls were adolescents.

The chain couples TRBV6-4 to TRBJ2-2; TRBD1 matches at 9 bases. Sequenced material: PBMCs, taken at tuberculosis diagnosis. The clonotype originates from an adult with tuberculosis. CDR3 sequence: CASSRTGENTGELFF. The CDR3, as DNA: TGTGCCAGCAGTCGGACAGGGGAGAACACCGGGGAGCTGTTTTTT.